These T cell receptor beta chains were read from a single sample in a study of blood T cells in healthy people across ages. TCRdb reanalysed the 5' RACE reads using MiXCR and keeps one entry per CDR3 protein. Here the sample spans 450,000 to 700,000 distinct CDR3 sequences, 25% to 30% being singletons. The source material was blood. All receptors derive from a woman in her sixties or seventies in good health. Each CDR3 is given without its conserved first and last residue.

>TRBV15|TRBJ2-5
ATRDPLTTQY
>TRBV2|TRBJ2-5
ASTREETQY
>TRBV4-3|TRBJ1-2
ASSQDFTGAPYA
>TRBV5-6|TRBJ2-5
ASSLLRDLYQETQY
>TRBV4-2|TRBJ1-1
ASSPTRWAILGTEAL
>TRBV12-3/TRBV12-4|TRBJ2-2
ASRFTRGGEPF
>TRBV5-1|TRBJ1-1
ASSSTGFTEAF
>TRBV2|TRBJ2-3
ASRDRGRTGTQY
>TRBV12-3/TRBV12-4|TRBJ2-7
ASSSRVGGINEQY
>TRBV20-1|TRBJ2-3
SARRQRGSDTQY
>TRBV5-1|TRBJ2-1
ASSPGADFSYNEQF
>TRBV20-1|TRBJ2-4
SARFFVGTKNIQY
>TRBV7-9|TRBJ1-4
ASSYDRGREKLF
>TRBV5-1|TRBJ2-5
ASSLVSSGGRGWLEETQY
>TRBV5-5|TRBJ1-4
ASSFFHNEELF
>TRBV29-1|TRBJ2-7
SVVSGLNEQY
>TRBV7-2|TRBJ2-3
ASSTRTSGGRGTDTQY
>TRBV7-2|TRBJ1-1
ASSRQSMNTEAF
>TRBV5-1|TRBJ2-1
ASSMGLAGDNEQF
>TRBV2|TRBJ1-6
ASRRSQGASSPLH
>TRBV10-3|TRBJ2-5
AISEHSGSGGLQETQY
>TRBV6-2/TRBV6-3|TRBJ2-5
ASVSTSSETQY
>TRBV9|TRBJ1-2
ASSVDPGQGYGYT
>TRBV28|TRBJ1-2
ASSSGWTGTANYGYT
>TRBV20-1|NA
SARDPVRGDNEQF
>TRBV4-2|TRBJ2-6
ASSQEHGGQGSPGANVLT
>TRBV28|TRBJ2-6
ASSSESSGADVLT
>TRBV28|TRBJ1-1
ASRFLDRLNTEAF
>TRBV5-1|TRBJ2-1
ASSLVQGVEYEQF
>TRBV3-1|TRBJ2-6
ASSQDYSGANVLT
>TRBV18|TRBJ2-3
ASSSDRIGTQY
>TRBV20-1|TRBJ1-1
SASLSGGNTEAF
>TRBV20-1|TRBJ1-2
SATDGPNYGYT
>TRBV5-6|TRBJ1-4
ASSLGGNEELF
>TRBV4-2|TRBJ2-1
ASSHDQDEQF
>TRBV4-2|TRBJ1-2
ASSPGGRDFFYGYT
>TRBV24-1|TRBJ1-1
ATAGGNTVAF
>TRBV9|TRBJ2-3
ASSARTGGADTQY
>TRBV4-1|TRBJ2-3
ASSRRLAGASTDTQY
>TRBV25-1|TRBJ1-6
ASSAHRGEGSYNSPLH
>TRBV12-5|TRBJ2-5
ASGSGVVGEQY
>TRBV12-3/TRBV12-4|TRBJ2-3
ASSLVGGAPSTDTQY
>TRBV7-9|TRBJ2-4
ASSLGELLAKNIQY
>TRBV29-1|TRBJ2-5
SVNLGETQY
>TRBV3-1|TRBJ2-2
ASSRTGGLSGELF